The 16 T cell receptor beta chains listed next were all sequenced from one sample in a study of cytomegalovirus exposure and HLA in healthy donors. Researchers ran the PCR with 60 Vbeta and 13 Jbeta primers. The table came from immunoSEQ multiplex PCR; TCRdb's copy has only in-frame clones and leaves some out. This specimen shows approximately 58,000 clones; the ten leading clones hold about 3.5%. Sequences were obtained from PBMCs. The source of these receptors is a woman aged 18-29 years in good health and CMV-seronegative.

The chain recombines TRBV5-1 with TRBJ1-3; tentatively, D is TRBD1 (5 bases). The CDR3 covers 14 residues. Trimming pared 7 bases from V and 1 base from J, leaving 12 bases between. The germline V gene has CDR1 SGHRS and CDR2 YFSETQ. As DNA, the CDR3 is TGCGCCAGCCACCCAGACAGTTCTGGAAACACCATATATTTT. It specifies CASHPDSSGNTIYF.

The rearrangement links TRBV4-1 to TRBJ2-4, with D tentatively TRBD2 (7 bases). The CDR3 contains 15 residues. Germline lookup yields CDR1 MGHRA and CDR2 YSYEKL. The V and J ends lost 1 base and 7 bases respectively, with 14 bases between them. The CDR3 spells CASSQVGGHGNIQYF. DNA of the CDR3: TGCGCCAGCAGCCAAGTGGGGGGGCATGGTAACATTCAGTACTTC.

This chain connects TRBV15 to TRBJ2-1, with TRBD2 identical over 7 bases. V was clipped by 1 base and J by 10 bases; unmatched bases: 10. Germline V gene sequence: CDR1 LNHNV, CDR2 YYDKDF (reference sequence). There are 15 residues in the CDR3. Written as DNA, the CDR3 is TGTGCCACCAGCAGAGCACGGGACTACCCGGGGGAGCAGTTCTTC. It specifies CATSRARDYPGEQFF. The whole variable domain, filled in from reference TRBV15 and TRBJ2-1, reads DAMVIQNPRYQVTQFGKPVTLSCSQTLNHNVMYWYQQKSSQAPKLLFHYYDKDFNNEADTPDNFQSRRPNTSFCFLDIRSPGLGDTAMYLCATSRARDYPGEQFFGPGTRLTVL.

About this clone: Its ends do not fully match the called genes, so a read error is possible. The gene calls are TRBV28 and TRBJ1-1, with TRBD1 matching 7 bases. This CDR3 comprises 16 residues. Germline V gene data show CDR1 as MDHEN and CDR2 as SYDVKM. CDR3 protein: CASSPSSTGWNTEDFF. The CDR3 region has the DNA TGTGCCAGCAGCCCATCCTCGACAGGGTGGAACACTGAAGATTTCTTT.

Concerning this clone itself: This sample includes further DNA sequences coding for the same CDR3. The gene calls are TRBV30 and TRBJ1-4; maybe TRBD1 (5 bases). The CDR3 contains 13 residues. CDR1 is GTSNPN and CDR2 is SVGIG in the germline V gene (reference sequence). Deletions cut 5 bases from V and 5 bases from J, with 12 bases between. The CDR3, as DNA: TGTGCCTGGGCGGGGCAGTTGAATGAAAAACTGTTTTTT. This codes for CAWAGQLNEKLFF.

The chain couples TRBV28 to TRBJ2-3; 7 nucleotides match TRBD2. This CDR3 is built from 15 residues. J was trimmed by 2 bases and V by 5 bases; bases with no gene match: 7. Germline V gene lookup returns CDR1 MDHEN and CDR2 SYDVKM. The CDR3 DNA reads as TGTGCCAGCAGTAACTGGGAGGGTGTCACAGATACGCAGTATTTT. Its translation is CASSNWEGVTDTQYF. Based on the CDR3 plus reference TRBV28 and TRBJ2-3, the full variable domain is DVKVTQSSRYLVKRTGEKVFLECVQDMDHENMFWYRQDPGLGLRLIYFSYDVKMKEKGDIPEGYSVSREKKERFSLILESASTNQTSMYLCASSNWEGVTDTQYFGPGTRLTVL.

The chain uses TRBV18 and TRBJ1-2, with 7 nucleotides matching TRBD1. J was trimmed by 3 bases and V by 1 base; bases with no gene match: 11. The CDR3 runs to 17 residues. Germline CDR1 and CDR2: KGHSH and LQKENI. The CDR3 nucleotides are TGTGCCAGCTCACCACTGCGGGAACAGGGGCCCGACTATGGCTACACCTTC. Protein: CASSPLREQGPDYGYTF.

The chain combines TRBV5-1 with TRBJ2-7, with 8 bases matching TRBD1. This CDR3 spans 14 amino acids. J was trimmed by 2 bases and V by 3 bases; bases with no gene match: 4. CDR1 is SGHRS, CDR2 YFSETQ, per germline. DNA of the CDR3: TGCGCCAGCAGCTGGACAGGGCCGCCCTACGAGCAGTACTTC. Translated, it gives CASSWTGPPYEQYF.

The CDR3 DNA is TGTGCCAGCAGCCAGGAGGGGAGCACTGAAGCTTTCTTT. Residues: CASSQEGSTEAFF. The J gene is TRBJ1-1, the V gene TRBV4-2; D is possibly TRBD1 (5 bases). The CDR3 runs to 13 residues. Trimming removed 3 bases from V and 4 bases from J, with 9 bases in between. Germline lookup yields CDR1 LGHNA and CDR2 YNFKEQ.

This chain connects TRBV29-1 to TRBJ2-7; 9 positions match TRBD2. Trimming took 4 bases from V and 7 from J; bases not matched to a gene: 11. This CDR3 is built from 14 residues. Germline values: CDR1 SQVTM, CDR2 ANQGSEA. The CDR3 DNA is TGCAGCGTTGTTAGGGCGGGAGGGCCGCGGGAGCAGTACTTC. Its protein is CSVVRAGGPREQYF.

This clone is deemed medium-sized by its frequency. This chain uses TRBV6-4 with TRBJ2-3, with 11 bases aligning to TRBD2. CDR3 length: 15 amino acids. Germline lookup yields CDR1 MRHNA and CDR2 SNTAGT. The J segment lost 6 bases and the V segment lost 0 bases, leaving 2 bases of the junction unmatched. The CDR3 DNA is TGTGCCAGCAGTGACTCTAGCGGGGGGGCCGATACGCAGTATTTT. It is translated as CASSDSSGGADTQYF.

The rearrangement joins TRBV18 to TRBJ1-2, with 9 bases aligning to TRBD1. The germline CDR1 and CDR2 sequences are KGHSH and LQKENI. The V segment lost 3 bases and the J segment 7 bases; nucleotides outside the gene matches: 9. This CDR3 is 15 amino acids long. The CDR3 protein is CASSPPTGQGAGYTF. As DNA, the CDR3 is TGTGCCAGCTCACCCCCCACGGGACAGGGCGCTGGCTACACCTTC.

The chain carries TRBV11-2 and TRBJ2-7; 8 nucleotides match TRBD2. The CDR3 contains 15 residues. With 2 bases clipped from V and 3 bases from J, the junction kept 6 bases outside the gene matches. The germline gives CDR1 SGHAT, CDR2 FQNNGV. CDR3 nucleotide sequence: TGTGCCAGCAGCTTATCCCGGGGGGGTTACTACGAGCAGTACTTC. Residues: CASSLSRGGYYEQYF.

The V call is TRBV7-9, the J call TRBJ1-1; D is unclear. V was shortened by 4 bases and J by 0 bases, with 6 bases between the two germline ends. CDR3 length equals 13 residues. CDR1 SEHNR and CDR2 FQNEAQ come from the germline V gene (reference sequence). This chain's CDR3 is CASSSQVNTEAFF. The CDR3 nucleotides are TGTGCCAGCAGCTCGCAGGTGAACACTGAAGCTTTCTTT.

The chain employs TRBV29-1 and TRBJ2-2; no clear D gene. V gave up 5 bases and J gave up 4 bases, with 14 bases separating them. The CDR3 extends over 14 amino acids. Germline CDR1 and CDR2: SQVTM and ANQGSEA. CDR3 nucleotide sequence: TGCAGCGTTAGTTCAGAACAGAGCACCGGGGAGCTGTTTTTT. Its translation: CSVSSEQSTGELFF.

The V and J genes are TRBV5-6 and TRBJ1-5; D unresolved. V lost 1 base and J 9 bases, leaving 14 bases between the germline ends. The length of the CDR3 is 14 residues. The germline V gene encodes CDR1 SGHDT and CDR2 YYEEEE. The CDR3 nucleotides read TGTGCCAGCAGCTTGAAAGACGGAGTCTCGCCCCAGCATTTT. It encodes CASSLKDGVSPQHF.